What follows are 19 T cell receptor beta chains derived from one specimen sequenced in a study of T cells in Graves' hyperthyroidism and ophthalmopathy. RNA transcripts provided the source from which TCR beta CDR3 regions were amplified. The HTBI primer set drove a first-round RT-PCR of the TCR CDR3. TCRdb redid the calling of the multiplex PCR reads with MiXCR, one entry per CDR3 protein. The repertoire holds some 620,000 distinct CDR3 sequences, with about 17% as singletons. Input material: blood. The receptor source for this set is a woman under 40 with Graves' hyperthyroidism.

This clonotype has only a few counts. The junction and the germline gene differ at one end; a read error may be behind it. The chain joins TRBV6-1 to TRBJ2-1; 7 bases match TRBD1. Germline CDR1 reads MNHNS; CDR2 reads SASEGT. CDR3 length: 13 amino acids. The CDR3 here is CAGSQQGYNEQFF. In DNA, the CDR3 is TGTGCCGGCAGTCAACAGGGGTACAATGAGCAGTTCTTC.

Many counts were recorded for this clonotype. The gene calls are TRBV5-8 and TRBJ2-1; D is unresolved. Germline loops: CDR1 SGHTS, CDR2 YDEGEE. The CDR3 spans 15 residues. The V and J ends lost 2 bases and 2 bases respectively, with 11 bases between them. CDR3 nucleotide sequence: TGTGCCAGCAGCTTCGAAGGGTCTACCTACAATGAGCAGTTCTTC. Protein product: CASSFEGSTYNEQFF. Complete variable domain (other parts from reference TRBV5-8 and TRBJ2-1): EAGVTQSPTHLIKTRGQQATLRCSPISGHTSVYWYQQALGLGLQFLLWYDEGEERNRGNFPPRFSGRQFPNYSSELNVNALELEDSALYLCASSFEGSTYNEQFFGPGTRLTVL.

Only a few counts were recorded for this clonotype. J is TRBJ2-4 and V is TRBV6-1; no firm D call. V was clipped by 2 bases and J by 0 bases, with 11 bases between them. Germline CDR1 MNHNS, CDR2 SASEGT. The CDR3 consists of 16 residues. CDR3 residues: CASSEISAGAKNIQYF. The CDR3 DNA sequence: TGTGCCAGCAGTGAAATTTCAGCAGGAGCCAAAAACATTCAGTACTTC.

This clonotype was detected ten times or more. The chain couples TRBV27 to TRBJ1-1; no reliable D call. Germline-derived CDR1 and CDR2 are MNHEY and SMNVEV (reference sequence). V lost 0 bases to trimming and J lost 0 bases, with 5 bases between them. The CDR3 spans 14 residues. For the CDR3, the DNA is TGTGCCAGCAGTTTATCACAGATGAACACTGAAGCTTTCTTT. As protein: CASSLSQMNTEAFF.

This clonotype has a count of ten or more. The chain combines TRBV24-1 with TRBJ1-1, with 9 bases matching TRBD1. J gave up 6 bases and V 6 bases, and 4 bases lay outside the gene matches. The CDR3 spans 13 residues. Per germline, CDR1 KGHDR and CDR2 SFDVKD. This CDR3 reads CATSTGTGPEAFF. For the CDR3, the DNA is TGTGCCACCAGTACCGGGACAGGGCCTGAAGCTTTCTTT.

This clonotype was seen more than once but under ten times. This chain links TRBV10-3 with TRBJ2-4; D not resolved. Trimming removed 4 bases at V and 7 bases at J, with 17 bases between. There are 15 residues in the CDR3. Germline CDR1 and CDR2: ENHRY and SYGVKD. In DNA form, the CDR3 reads TGTGCCATCAGTGTTTTTCGTGACGCGGCGAACATTCAGTACTTC. Its protein product is CAISVFRDAANIQYF.

This clonotype was recorded a few times. This chain links TRBV20-1 with TRBJ2-3; 9 bases agree with TRBD2. The CDR3 totals 14 residues. V lost 3 bases to trimming and J lost 6 bases; unmatched junction nucleotides: 7. Germline loops: CDR1 DFQATT, CDR2 SNEGSKA (reference sequence). CDR3 region: CSARGREGPDTQYF. DNA for the CDR3: TGCAGTGCTAGGGGGCGGGAGGGCCCCGATACGCAGTATTTT.

This clonotype was detected ten times or more. The chain is built from TRBV20-1 and TRBJ2-7, with TRBD2 as a possible D gene (6 bases). From germline, CDR1 is DFQATT and CDR2 SNEGSKA (reference sequence). Trimming removed 3 bases from V and 4 bases from J, with 16 bases in between. The CDR3 runs 14 residues. CDR3 sequence reads: CSARPGSFEYEQYF. The CDR3 DNA sequence: TGCAGTGCTAGGCCCGGGAGCTTTGAGTACGAGCAGTACTTC.

This clonotype was counted between two and nine times. J is TRBJ2-5 and V is TRBV6-9; 10 bases fit TRBD1. J gave up 4 bases and V 3 bases, and 2 bases lay outside the gene matches. CDR1 and CDR2 from the germline V gene are MNHGY and SVAAGI. The CDR3 loop spans 14 amino acids. The CDR3 here is CASSYWDRGETQYF. The CDR3 DNA is TGTGCCAGCAGTTACTGGGACAGGGGAGAGACCCAGTACTTC.

This clonotype was seen many times. The gene calls are TRBV11-1 and TRBJ2-1, with TRBD2 identical over 14 bases. The length of the CDR3 is 15 residues. The germline CDR1 and CDR2 sequences are SGHAT and FQDESV (reference sequence). J was trimmed by 10 bases and V by 3 bases; bases with no gene match: 5. CDR3 amino acids: CASSFGTSGSEEQFF. Here the CDR3 DNA reads TGTGCCAGCAGCTTCGGGACTAGCGGGAGTGAGGAGCAGTTCTTC.

This clonotype was recorded a few times. The chain employs TRBV29-1 and TRBJ1-1; a possible D gene is TRBD1 (5 bases). Trimming stripped 3 bases from V and 7 bases from J, with 6 bases between. The germline CDR1 and CDR2 sequences are SQVTM and ANQGSEA. The CDR3 has 10 residues. The CDR3 DNA sequence: TGCAGCGTTGAGGACATTGAAGCTTTCTTT. Residues: CSVEDIEAFF.

This clonotype turned up a few times. The chain recombines TRBV13 with TRBJ1-1; tentative D call: TRBD1 (5 bases). The V gene's germline CDR1 is PRHDT and CDR2 FYEKMQ (reference sequence). The CDR3 loop spans 15 amino acids. With 6 bases removed from V and 5 bases from J, the gap between germline ends came to 19 bases. The CDR3 nucleotides are TGTGCCAGCAGTCGGACAACGACGGACTTAACTGAAGCTTTCTTT. Translating it yields CASSRTTTDLTEAFF.

This clonotype was picked up a small number of times. The chain employs TRBV15 and TRBJ2-1; D is ambiguous. Trimming took off 0 bases at V and 7 bases at J, with 10 bases between the two ends. Germline CDR1 is LNHNV and CDR2 is YYDKDF (reference sequence). The CDR3 runs to 14 residues. CDR3 amino acids: CATSRESGANEQFF. In DNA form, the CDR3 reads TGTGCCACCAGCAGAGAGAGTGGAGCGAATGAGCAGTTCTTC. Combining the CDR3 with reference TRBV15 and TRBJ2-1 gives the whole variable domain DAMVIQNPRYQVTQFGKPVTLSCSQTLNHNVMYWYQQKSSQAPKLLFHYYDKDFNNEADTPDNFQSRRPNTSFCFLDIRSPGLGDTAMYLCATSRESGANEQFFGPGTRLTVL.

This clonotype was detected ten times or more. The genes are TRBV6-1 and TRBJ1-4, with D unclear. Germline V gene data show CDR1 as MNHNS and CDR2 as SASEGT. The CDR3 length is 13 residues. With 5 bases removed from V and 8 bases from J, the gap between germline ends came to 12 bases. The CDR3 nucleotides read TGTGCCAGCAGTTCCACTTCGGAGGAAAAACTGTTTTTT. Translating it yields CASSSTSEEKLFF.

In its sample, this clonotype was seen many times. The gene calls are TRBV7-8 and TRBJ2-1; no clear D gene. The ends were cut back, 6 bases at V and 2 bases at J, with 5 bases in the middle. This CDR3 contains 12 residues. CDR1 is SGHVS and CDR2 is FQNEAQ in the germline V gene. CDR3 sequence: CASSRPYNEQFF. Written as DNA, the CDR3 is TGTGCCAGCAGTAGGCCCTACAATGAGCAGTTCTTC.

The sample holds a few counts of this clonotype. This rearrangement joins TRBV4-3 to TRBJ2-1, with D possibly being TRBD1 or TRBD2 (5 bases each). The CDR3 is 18 residues long. V lost 0 bases and J lost 4, with 19 bases in between. Germline V gene lookup returns CDR1 LGHNA and CDR2 YSLEER. CDR3 nucleotide sequence: TGCGCCAGCAGCCAAGAGGGGGTTATCGGATGGGCTTACAATGAGCAGTTCTTC. This encodes CASSQEGVIGWAYNEQFF.

This clonotype was seen only a few times. The CDR3 protein is CASSHPSYSGYNEQFF. CDR3 nucleotides: TGTGCCAGCAGCCACCCATCTTATAGCGGCTACAATGAGCAGTTCTTC. V gene TRBV3-1 combines with J gene TRBJ2-1, with D perhaps TRBD2 (6 bases). V was pared by 3 bases and J by 3 bases, with 15 bases between. The CDR3 spans 16 residues. CDR1 and CDR2 from the germline V gene are LGHDT and YNNKEL (reference sequence).

This chain joins TRBV4-1 and TRBJ2-3, with 12 bases identical to TRBD2. This CDR3 is built from 16 residues. J was trimmed by 2 bases and V by 4 bases; bases with no gene match: 4. The V gene's germline CDR1 is MGHRA and CDR2 YSYEKL. The CDR3 reads CASSPLAGGYTDTQYF. DNA of the CDR3: TGCGCCAGCAGCCCTCTAGCGGGAGGGTACACAGATACGCAGTATTTT.

This rearrangement joins TRBV6-1 to TRBJ2-2; D possibly corresponds to TRBD1 (6 bases). The CDR3 runs 13 residues. Trimming removed 6 bases from V and 5 bases from J, with 10 bases in between. Germline-derived CDR1 and CDR2 are MNHNS and SASEGT. CDR3 residues: CASRPGQTGELFF. In DNA, the CDR3 is TGTGCCAGCAGACCCGGACAGACCGGGGAGCTGTTTTTT.